This TCR beta chain was observed in a study of graft-versus-host responses after intestinal transplantation. Generated by immunoSEQ multiplex PCR, the TCRdb table keeps only in-frame clones and is missing some. The profile covers 150,000 or so clones, with 80% to 95% appearing a single time and around 0.2% taken by the ten largest. The CDR3 has 16 amino acids. Germline CDR1 reads SGHNT; CDR2 reads YYREEE (reference sequence). V shed 3 bases and J 3 bases; nucleotides not matched to a gene: 7. Note on this clone: Its target is unknown.

The chain joins TRBV5-4 to TRBJ2-3, with 10 positions matching TRBD2. The source was unstimulated CD4+ T cells sorted from spleen or lymph node cells, collected before intestinal transplant. The receptor was derived from a human donor who received an intestinal transplant. The CDR3 is CASSYPSGRRTDTQYF. CDR3 in DNA: TGTGCCAGCAGCTATCCTAGCGGGAGAAGGACAGATACGCAGTATTTT.